These T cell receptor beta chains were read from a single sample in a study of long-term antiretroviral therapy in people with HIV. Here immunoSEQ multiplex PCR was the method, and the copy in TCRdb shows in-frame clones only, minus some. The repertoire includes approximately 19,000 clones, 60% to 85% of them detected once, and more than 10% sits in the top ten. The sequencing used unsorted PBMCs, collected 2.3 years after starting antiretroviral therapy. The source is a woman between 35 and 50 years old with HIV. The CDR3 runs from the conserved cysteine through the conserved F or W. The D gene is left open where the match is weak. Clone size is stated in some rows and not others, as once, few, many or a class when expanded.

j_call | d_call | v_call | clone_size | cdr3_nt | cdr3_aa
TRBJ2-7 | TRBD2 | TRBV7-2 | - | TGTGCCAGCAGCTTATGGCGGGAGGGCCACTACGAGCAGTACTTC | CASSLWREGHYEQYF
TRBJ1-3 | TRBD1 | TRBV9 | - | TGTGCCAGCAGCCCCGGGACAGGATCCGGAAACACCATATATTTT | CASSPGTGSGNTIYF
TRBJ2-5 | TRBD1 | TRBV10-1 | - | TGCGCCAGCAGTGAAGGGGGCGGCCAAGAGACCCAGTACTTC | CASSEGGGQETQYF
TRBJ2-5 | - | TRBV19 | - | TGTGCCAGTTTGGGGGAGACCCAGTACTTC | CASLGETQYF
TRBJ1-3 | TRBD1 | TRBV11-3 | - | TGTGCCAGCAGCCCGGACAGGATCTCTGGAAACACCATATATTTT | CASSPDRISGNTIYF
TRBJ1-2 | - | TRBV7-9 | - | TGTGCCAGCAGCTTAGGGCCCCGGAACTATGGCTACACCTTC | CASSLGPRNYGYTF
TRBJ1-1 | - | TRBV9 | - | TGTGCCAGCAGCGTAGTTCCAACCACTGAAGCTTTCTTT | CASSVVPTTEAFF
TRBJ2-7 | - | TRBV7-9 | once | TGTGCCAGCAGCGTCGGGGGGCCTCCCTACGAGCAGTACTTC | CASSVGGPPYEQYF
TRBJ1-5 | - | TRBV19 | - | TGTGCCAGTAGAACTGGAAGCCGTAGCAATCAGCCCCAGCATTTT | CASRTGSRSNQPQHF
TRBJ2-1 | - | TRBV9 | - | TGTGCCAGCAGCTGGGGACTGTACAATGAGCAGTTCTTC | CASSWGLYNEQFF
TRBJ2-1 | TRBD1 | TRBV27 | - | TGTGCCAGCAGTCCCCACCGGGACAGAAGCTCCTACAATGAGCAGTTCTTC | CASSPHRDRSSYNEQFF
TRBJ1-2 | - | TRBV7-9 | few | TGTGCCAGCAGCATGGCCGGAGAACCCTATGGCTACACCTTC | CASSMAGEPYGYTF
TRBJ2-1 | TRBD2 | TRBV19 | - | TGTGCCAGTAGGAGCGGGGGGGGGTCCTACAATGAGCAGTTCTTC | CASRSGGGSYNEQFF
TRBJ2-3 | - | TRBV7-2 | - | TGTGCCAGCAGCTTAGTGGGCCATCCCCTCACAGATACGCAGTATTTT | CASSLVGHPLTDTQYF
TRBJ2-7 | TRBD1 | TRBV2 | - | TGTGCCAGCAGTGACGACAGCCGGGACAGGGAATACGAGCAGTACTTC | CASSDDSRDREYEQYF
TRBJ2-2 | - | TRBV5-4 | - | TGTGCCAGCAGTGAACCGGGCGCCGGGGAGCTGTTTTTT | CASSEPGAGELFF